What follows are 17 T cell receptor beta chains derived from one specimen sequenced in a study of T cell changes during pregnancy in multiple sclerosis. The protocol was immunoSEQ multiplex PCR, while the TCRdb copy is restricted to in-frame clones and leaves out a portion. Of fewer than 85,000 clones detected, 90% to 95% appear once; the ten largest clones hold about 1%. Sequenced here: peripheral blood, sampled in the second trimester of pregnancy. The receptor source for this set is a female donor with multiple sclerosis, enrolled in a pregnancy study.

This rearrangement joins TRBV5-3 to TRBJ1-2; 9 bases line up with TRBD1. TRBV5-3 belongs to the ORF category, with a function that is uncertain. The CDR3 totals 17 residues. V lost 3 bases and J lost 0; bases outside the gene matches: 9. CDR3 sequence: CARSSYRDRVPNYGYTF. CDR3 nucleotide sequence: TGTGCCAGAAGCTCTTACCGGGACAGGGTCCCTAACTATGGCTACACCTTC.

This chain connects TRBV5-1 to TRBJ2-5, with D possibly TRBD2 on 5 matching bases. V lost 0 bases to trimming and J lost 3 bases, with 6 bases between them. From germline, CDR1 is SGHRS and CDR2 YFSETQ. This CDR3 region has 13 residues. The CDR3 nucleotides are TGCGCCAGCAGCTTGGTCGGGAAAGAGACCCAGTACTTC. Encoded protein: CASSLVGKETQYF.

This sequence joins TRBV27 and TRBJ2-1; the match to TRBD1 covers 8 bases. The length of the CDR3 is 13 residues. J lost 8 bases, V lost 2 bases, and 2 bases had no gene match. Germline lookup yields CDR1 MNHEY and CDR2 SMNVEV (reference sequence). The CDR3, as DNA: TGTGCCAGCAGTTTAGGGACAGGCTATGAGCAGTTCTTC. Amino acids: CASSLGTGYEQFF.

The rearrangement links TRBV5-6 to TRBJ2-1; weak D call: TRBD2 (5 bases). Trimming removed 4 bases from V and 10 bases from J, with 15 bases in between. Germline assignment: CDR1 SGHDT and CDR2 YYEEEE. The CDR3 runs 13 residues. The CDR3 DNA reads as TGTGCCAGCAGCGGCGGACTCACGGGGGAGCAGTTCTTC. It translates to CASSGGLTGEQFF.

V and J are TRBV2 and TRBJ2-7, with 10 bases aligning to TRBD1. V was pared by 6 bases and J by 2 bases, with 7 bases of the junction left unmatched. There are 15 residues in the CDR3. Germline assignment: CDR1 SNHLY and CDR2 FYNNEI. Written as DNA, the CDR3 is TGTGCCAGCAGGGTAGTGGGACAGGGGCCCTACGAGCAGTACTTC. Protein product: CASRVVGQGPYEQYF.

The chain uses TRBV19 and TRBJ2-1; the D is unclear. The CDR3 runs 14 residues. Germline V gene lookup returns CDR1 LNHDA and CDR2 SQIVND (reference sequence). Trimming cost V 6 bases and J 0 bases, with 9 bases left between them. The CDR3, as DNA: TGTGCCAGTAGCCCGGCTAGCTCCTACAATGAGCAGTTCTTC. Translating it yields CASSPASSYNEQFF.

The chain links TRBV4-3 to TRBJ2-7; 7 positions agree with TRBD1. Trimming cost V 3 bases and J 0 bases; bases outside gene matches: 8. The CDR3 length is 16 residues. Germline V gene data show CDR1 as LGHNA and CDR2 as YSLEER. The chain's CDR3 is CASSQNRGLSSYEQYF. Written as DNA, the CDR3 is TGCGCCAGCAGCCAGAACAGGGGTCTCAGCTCCTACGAGCAGTACTTC.

CDR3 protein: CSVGGSWAFF. CDR3 coding DNA: TGCAGCGTTGGGGGCAGTTGGGCTTTCTTT. V and J are TRBV29-1 and TRBJ1-1; possibly TRBD1 for D (5 bases). The CDR3 loop spans 10 amino acids. Germline V gives CDR1 SQVTM, CDR2 ANQGSEA. Trimming cost V 4 bases and J 11 bases, with 11 bases left between them. Full variable domain (remainder filled in from reference TRBV29-1 and TRBJ1-1): SAVISQKPSRDICQRGTSLTIQCQVDSQVTMMFWYRQQPGQSLTLIATANQGSEATYESGFVIDKFPISRPNLTFSTLTVSNMSPEDSSIYLCSVGGSWAFFGQGTRLTVV.

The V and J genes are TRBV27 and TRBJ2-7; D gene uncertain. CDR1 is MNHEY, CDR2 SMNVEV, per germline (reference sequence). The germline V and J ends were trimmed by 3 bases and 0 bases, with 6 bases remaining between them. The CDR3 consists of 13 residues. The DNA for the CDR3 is TGTGCCAGCAGTTTTTACGGCTCCTACGAGCAGTACTTC. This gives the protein CASSFYGSYEQYF.

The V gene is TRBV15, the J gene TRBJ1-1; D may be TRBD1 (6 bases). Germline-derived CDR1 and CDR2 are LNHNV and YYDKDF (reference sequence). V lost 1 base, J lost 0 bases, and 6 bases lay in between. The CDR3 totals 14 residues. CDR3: CATSRAGVNTEAFF. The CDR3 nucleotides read TGTGCCACCAGCAGAGCAGGGGTGAACACTGAAGCTTTCTTT.

CDR3 amino acids: CASERQGNAEAFF. In nucleotides, the CDR3 is TGTGCCAGCGAACGACAGGGAAACGCTGAAGCTTTCTTT. The chain recombines TRBV5-5 with TRBJ1-1; TRBD1 matches at 7 bases. The CDR3 is 13 amino acids. The trim removed 7 bases at V and 6 bases at J, leaving 9 bases unmatched. CDR1 SGHKS and CDR2 YYEKEE come from the germline V gene (reference sequence).

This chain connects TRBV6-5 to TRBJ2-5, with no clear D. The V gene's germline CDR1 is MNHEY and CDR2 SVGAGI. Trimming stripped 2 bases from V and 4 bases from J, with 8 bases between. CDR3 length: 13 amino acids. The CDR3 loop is CASSYNIGETQYF. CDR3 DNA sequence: TGTGCCAGCAGTTACAATATCGGAGAGACCCAGTACTTC.

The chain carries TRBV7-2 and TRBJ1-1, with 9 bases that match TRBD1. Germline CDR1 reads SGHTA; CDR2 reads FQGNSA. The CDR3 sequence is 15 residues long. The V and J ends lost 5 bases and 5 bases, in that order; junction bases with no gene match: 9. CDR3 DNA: TGTGCCAGCAGCCCGGACAGGGGATCGGGAACTGAAGCTTTCTTT. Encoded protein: CASSPDRGSGTEAFF.

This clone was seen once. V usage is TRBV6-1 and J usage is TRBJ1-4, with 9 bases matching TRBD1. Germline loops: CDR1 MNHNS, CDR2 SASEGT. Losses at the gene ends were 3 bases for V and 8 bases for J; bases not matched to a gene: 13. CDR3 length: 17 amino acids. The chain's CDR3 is CASSEGPAWDREEKLFF. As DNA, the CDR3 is TGTGCCAGCAGTGAGGGTCCCGCGTGGGACAGGGAAGAAAAACTGTTTTTT.

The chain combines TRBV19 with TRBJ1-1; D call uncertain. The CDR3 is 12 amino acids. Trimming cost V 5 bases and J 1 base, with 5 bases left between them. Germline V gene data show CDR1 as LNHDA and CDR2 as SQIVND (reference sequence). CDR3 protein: CASSLRNTEAFF. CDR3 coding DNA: TGTGCCAGTAGTCTGAGGAACACTGAAGCTTTCTTT.

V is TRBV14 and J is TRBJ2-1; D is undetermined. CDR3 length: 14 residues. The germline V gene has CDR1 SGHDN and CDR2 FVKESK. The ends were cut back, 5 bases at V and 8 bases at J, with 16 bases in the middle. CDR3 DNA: TGTGCCAGCAGCTCCCTCGACATGTTCCATGAGCAGTTCTTC. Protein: CASSSLDMFHEQFF.

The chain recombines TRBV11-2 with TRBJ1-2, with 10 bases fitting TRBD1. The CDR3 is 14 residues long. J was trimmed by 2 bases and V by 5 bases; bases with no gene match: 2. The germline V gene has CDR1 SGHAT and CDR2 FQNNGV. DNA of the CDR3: TGTGCCAGCAGCAAGGGACAGGGGAACTATGGCTACACCTTC. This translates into CASSKGQGNYGYTF.